The rows below give T cell receptor beta chains drawn from one sample of a study of T-cell reconstitution after alpha-beta-depleted transplantation in children. TCRdb independently ran MiXCR on the PCR reads; one entry per CDR3 protein. The data hold 610,000 or so distinct CDR3 sequences, with 27% observed a single time. This specimen was PBMCs, taken before TCRalphabeta/CD19-depleted stem cell transplant. The receptors come from a boy less than two years old with Wiskott-Aldrich syndrome, due to receive a stem cell transplant. Both conserved end residues are part of each CDR3. A D gene is named only where the DNA matches it firmly.

v_call	d_call	cdr3_aa
TRBV18	-	CASSRDGPRQPQHF
TRBV3-1	TRBD2	CASSQDRFGGLAASGEQFF
TRBV21-1	-	CASRGYSNQPQYF
TRBV20-1	-	CSARANTEAFF
TRBV11-2	-	CASSLEPGSDTQYF
TRBV3-1	-	CASSQAATRNEQFF
TRBV12-3/TRBV12-4	-	CASSTQGCIGPQHF
TRBV20-1	-	CSASLKPLSNQPQHF
TRBV7-2	-	CASSLGLGGLSEQYF
TRBV15	-	CATSRVVGQGARNTEASF
TRBV27	TRBD1	CASSLRGQTSYGYTF
TRBV20-1	TRBD2	CSASRLAGGHEQFF
TRBV20-1	-	CSSWGSNTGQLFF
TRBV29-1	TRBD2	CSVTAGLAGGKEQFF
TRBV20-1	TRBD2	CSAEGASGGTDTQYF
TRBV15	-	CATSRVRANQETQYF
TRBV20-1	-	CSAPVQGEKLFF
TRBV2	-	CASSVIAAKVYEQYF
TRBV20-1	TRBD2	CSAPRSGGRGLDTQYF
TRBV11-2	-	CASGTLETQYF
TRBV12-3/TRBV12-4	-	CASSFQDRVSTDTQYF
TRBV5-1	TRBD1	CASSLAGQGPQETQYF
TRBV4-1	TRBD2	CASSQEGTSSLEQYF